These 22 T cell receptor beta chains share one sample of origin, sequenced in a study of blood T cell repertoires in COVID-19. The protocol was immunoSEQ multiplex PCR, while the TCRdb copy is restricted to in-frame clones and leaves out a portion. Of 35,000 to 45,000 clones listed, about 92% are singletons. The sample taken for sequencing was peripheral blood. The receptors come from a man aged 50-59 years with COVID-19, enrolled during active disease.

The CDR3 DNA follows: TGTGCCAGCAACCAAAGAGGGGCCAAAAACATTCAGTACTTC. This gives the protein CASNQRGAKNIQYF. The gene calls are TRBV6-5 and TRBJ2-4; possible D gene TRBD2, 5 bases. CDR1 and CDR2 (germline): MNHEY, SVGAGI. V gave up 7 bases and J gave up 1 base, with 11 bases separating them. The CDR3 covers 14 residues.

The V call is TRBV18, the J call TRBJ2-1, with 8 bases identical to TRBD2. Germline lookup yields CDR1 KGHSH and CDR2 LQKENI. J lost 1 base, V lost 1 base, and 9 bases had no gene match. The CDR3 runs to 18 residues. The CDR3 loop reads CASSPRILSGSSYNEQFF. CDR3 sequence (DNA): TGTGCCAGCTCACCACGTATTCTGAGCGGGAGTTCCTACAATGAGCAGTTCTTC.

The CDR3 reads CASSLHTGTGLYEQYF. The DNA of the CDR3 is TGTGCCAGCAGCTTACACACCGGGACAGGCCTCTACGAGCAGTACTTC. The chain combines TRBV5-4 with TRBJ2-7; 8 bases match TRBD1. CDR3 size: 16 residues. CDR1 SGHNT and CDR2 YYREEE come from the germline V gene (reference sequence). With 2 bases clipped from V and 3 bases from J, the junction kept 10 bases outside the gene matches.

The rearrangement uses TRBV9 and TRBJ2-7; 9 bases map to TRBD2. Germline CDR1 is SGDLS and CDR2 is YYNGEE. V shed 0 bases, J shed 0 bases, and the junction held 7 bases outside the gene matches. This CDR3 is 17 amino acids long. For the CDR3, the DNA is TGTGCCAGCAGCGTAGGTTCGAGCGGGAGGTTCTCCTACGAGCAGTACTTC. It is translated as CASSVGSSGRFSYEQYF.

This clone was detected only once. The chain joins TRBV2 to TRBJ1-5, with 9 positions matching TRBD1. Germline-derived CDR1 and CDR2 are SNHLY and FYNNEI. The CDR3 consists of 15 residues. J gave up 0 bases and V 5 bases, and 2 bases lay outside the gene matches. The CDR3 DNA reads as TGTGCCAGCAGTCCGACAGGGGGTAGCAATCAGCCCCAGCATTTT. Amino acid sequence: CASSPTGGSNQPQHF.

This clone is a singleton in its sample. The rearrangement joins TRBV7-2 to TRBJ2-7, with 8 bases aligning to TRBD2. V was pared by 0 bases and J by 4 bases, with 8 bases of the junction left unmatched. CDR1 is SGHTA, CDR2 FQGNSA, per germline. CDR3 size: 16 residues. The chain's CDR3 is CASSLASVSGGYEQYF. DNA for the CDR3: TGTGCCAGCAGCTTAGCATCGGTCTCGGGGGGGTACGAGCAGTACTTC.

The J gene is TRBJ2-7, the V gene TRBV11-2; D not resolved. V lost 1 base and J 1 base, leaving 8 bases between the germline ends. This CDR3 is built from 14 residues. Germline V gene data show CDR1 as SGHAT and CDR2 as FQNNGV. CDR3 protein: CASSLVGNSYEQYF. The CDR3 region has the DNA TGTGCCAGCAGCTTAGTTGGCAATTCCTACGAGCAGTACTTC.

J is TRBJ2-2 and V is TRBV6-2 or TRBV6-3, with D possibly TRBD1 on 5 matching bases. V lost 0 bases and J lost 6, with 14 bases in between. The V gene's germline CDR1 is MNHEY and CDR2 SVGEGT. The CDR3 has 16 amino acids. The CDR3 loop reads CASSYSRVQGSGELFF. The CDR3 region has the DNA TGTGCCAGCAGTTACTCGAGAGTTCAGGGCTCCGGGGAGCTGTTTTTT.

V is TRBV11-2 and J is TRBJ2-1, with 11 bases aligning to TRBD2. The germline CDR1 and CDR2 sequences are SGHAT and FQNNGV. The junction had 11 bases not matched to a gene; V was cut back by 6 bases and J by 7 bases. CDR3 size: 16 residues. This CDR3 reads CASRWIAGGAGNEQFF. The CDR3 nucleotides read TGTGCCAGCAGATGGATAGCGGGAGGGGCGGGTAATGAGCAGTTCTTC.

The chain combines TRBV5-1 with TRBJ2-3; 9 nucleotides line up with TRBD1. The V and J ends lost 0 bases and 3 bases, in that order; junction bases with no gene match: 2. The CDR3 is 15 residues long. From germline, CDR1 is SGHRS and CDR2 YFSETQ. CDR3 sequence: CASSLGGQGTDTQYF. In DNA form, the CDR3 reads TGCGCCAGCAGCTTGGGGGGACAGGGTACAGATACGCAGTATTTT. The complete variable domain, with remaining parts taken from reference TRBV5-1 and TRBJ2-3, reads KAGVTQTPRYLIKTRGQQVTLSCSPISGHRSVSWYQQTPGQGLQFLFEYFSETQRNKGNFPGRFSGRQFSNSRSEMNVSTLELGDSALYLCASSLGGQGTDTQYFGPGTRLTVL.

This clone is a singleton in its sample. The V gene is TRBV7-9, the J gene TRBJ2-7; no clear D. Germline assignment: CDR1 SEHNR and CDR2 FQNEAQ (reference sequence). This CDR3 is 14 amino acids long. The V and J ends lost 1 base and 4 bases respectively, with 11 bases between them. The CDR3 bases are TGTGCCAGCAGCTTAGGGGTCGGCGGATACGAGCAGTACTTC. Amino acid sequence: CASSLGVGGYEQYF.

This sequence joins TRBV4-1 and TRBJ2-4, with a weak D call TRBD2 (6 bases). The CDR3 sequence is 15 residues long. With 3 bases removed from V and 4 bases from J, the gap between germline ends came to 13 bases. CDR1 is MGHRA, CDR2 YSYEKL, per germline. The DNA for the CDR3 is TGCGCCAGCAGCCAGATAGGAGGGATGAAAAACATTCAGTACTTC. This gives the protein CASSQIGGMKNIQYF.

The chain joins TRBV6-5 to TRBJ2-3; 7 bases are shared with TRBD1. The CDR3 spans 13 residues. Losses at the gene ends were 8 bases for V and 4 bases for J; bases not matched to a gene: 6. From germline, CDR1 is MNHEY and CDR2 SVGAGI. The CDR3 protein is CASDLGQADTQYF. The CDR3 nucleotides are TGTGCCAGCGACCTCGGACAGGCAGATACGCAGTATTTT.

V usage is TRBV12-3 or TRBV12-4 and J usage is TRBJ2-1; maybe TRBD1 (6 bases). This CDR3 contains 13 residues. The ends were cut back, 1 base at V and 6 bases at J, with 7 bases in the middle. CDR3 sequence: CASSLEGGNEQFF. CDR3 bases: TGTGCCAGCAGTTTAGAAGGGGGCAATGAGCAGTTCTTC.

This clone appeared once. The chain joins TRBV30 to TRBJ1-4, with 11 bases identical to TRBD1. The CDR3 has 15 residues. The trim removed 5 bases at V and 8 bases at J, leaving 10 bases unmatched. The germline V gene has CDR1 GTSNPN and CDR2 SVGIG (reference sequence). CDR3 loop: CAWSRGTGGLEKLFF. The CDR3 DNA follows: TGTGCCTGGTCCCGGGGGACAGGGGGACTGGAAAAACTGTTTTTT.

The genes are TRBV6-1 and TRBJ2-7, with 7 bases lining up with TRBD1. V dropped 3 bases and J dropped 5; count of bases not matched to a gene: 7. The V gene's germline CDR1 is MNHNS and CDR2 SASEGT. The CDR3 consists of 14 residues. CDR3 sequence: CASSEPYRGHEQYF. In nucleotides, the CDR3 is TGTGCCAGCAGTGAGCCTTACAGGGGCCACGAGCAGTACTTC.

The chain joins TRBV7-2 to TRBJ2-2; D may be TRBD2 (6 bases). This CDR3 has 15 residues. V gave up 2 bases and J gave up 5 bases, with 12 bases separating them. The germline gives CDR1 SGHTA, CDR2 FQGNSA. CDR3 DNA: TGTGCCAGCAGCTTAAGGCTAGCGACGACCGGGGAGCTGTTTTTT. Protein product: CASSLRLATTGELFF.

Points on this clone: Other DNA sequences in the sample encode the same CDR3. This sequence joins TRBV18 and TRBJ2-1; 11 bases fit TRBD2. V was clipped by 3 bases and J by 13 bases; unmatched bases: 11. Germline CDR1 and CDR2: KGHSH and LQKENI. CDR3 size: 15 residues. The CDR3 here is CASSPPTSGRDGQFF. The CDR3 DNA is TGTGCCAGCTCACCCCCAACTAGCGGGAGAGACGGACAGTTCTTC.

The V and J genes are TRBV5-1 and TRBJ2-7; 7 nucleotides match TRBD1. Germline CDR1 SGHRS, CDR2 YFSETQ. The CDR3 consists of 15 residues. The ends lost 0 bases at V and 5 bases at J; junction bases unmatched: 8. CDR3 sequence (DNA): TGCGCCAGCAGCTTGGAGTCACAGGGGTTTCACGAGCAGTACTTC. This codes for CASSLESQGFHEQYF.

This chain joins TRBV2 and TRBJ2-2; unclear D gene. CDR3 length: 14 amino acids. Between the trimmed V and J ends, which lost 9 bases and 4 bases, there was a span of 15 bases. Germline CDR1 SNHLY, CDR2 FYNNEI. The CDR3 reads CASSSRQITGELFF. The CDR3 region has the DNA TGTGCCAGTTCCTCACGACAAATCACCGGGGAGCTGTTTTTT.

The chain has TRBV6-1 and TRBJ2-7, with D unresolved. The CDR3 contains 14 residues. The germline gives CDR1 MNHNS, CDR2 SASEGT. With 2 bases removed from V and 1 base from J, the gap between germline ends came to 9 bases. In DNA, the CDR3 is TGTGCCAGCAGTGAACTCGGCGGATCCTACGAGCAGTACTTC. This translates into CASSELGGSYEQYF.

This clone was seen once. The chain links TRBV29-1 to TRBJ1-5, with 9 bases fitting TRBD1. J lost 3 bases, V lost 7 bases, and 4 bases had no gene match. This CDR3 spans 13 amino acids. Germline CDR1 SQVTM, CDR2 ANQGSEA. CDR3 region: CSGGQGVNQPQHF. The DNA for the CDR3 is TGCAGCGGGGGACAGGGCGTCAATCAGCCCCAGCATTTT.